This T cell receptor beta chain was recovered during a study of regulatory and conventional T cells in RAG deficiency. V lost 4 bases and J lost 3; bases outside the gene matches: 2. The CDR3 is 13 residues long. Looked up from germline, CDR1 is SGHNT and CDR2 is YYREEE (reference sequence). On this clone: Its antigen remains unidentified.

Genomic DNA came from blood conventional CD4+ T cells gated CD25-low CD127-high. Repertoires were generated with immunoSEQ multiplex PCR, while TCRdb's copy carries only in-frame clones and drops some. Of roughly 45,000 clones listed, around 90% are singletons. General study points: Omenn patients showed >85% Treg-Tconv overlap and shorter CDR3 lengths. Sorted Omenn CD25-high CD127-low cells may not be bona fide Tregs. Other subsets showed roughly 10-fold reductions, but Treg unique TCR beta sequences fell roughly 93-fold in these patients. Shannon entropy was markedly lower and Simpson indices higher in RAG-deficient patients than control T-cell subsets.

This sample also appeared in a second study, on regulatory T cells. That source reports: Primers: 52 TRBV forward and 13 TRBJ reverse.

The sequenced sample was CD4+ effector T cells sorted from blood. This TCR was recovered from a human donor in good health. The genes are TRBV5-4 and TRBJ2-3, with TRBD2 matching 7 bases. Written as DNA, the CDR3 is TGTGCCAGCAGCAGGGAGGGGACAGATACGCAGTATTTT. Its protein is CASSREGTDTQYF.